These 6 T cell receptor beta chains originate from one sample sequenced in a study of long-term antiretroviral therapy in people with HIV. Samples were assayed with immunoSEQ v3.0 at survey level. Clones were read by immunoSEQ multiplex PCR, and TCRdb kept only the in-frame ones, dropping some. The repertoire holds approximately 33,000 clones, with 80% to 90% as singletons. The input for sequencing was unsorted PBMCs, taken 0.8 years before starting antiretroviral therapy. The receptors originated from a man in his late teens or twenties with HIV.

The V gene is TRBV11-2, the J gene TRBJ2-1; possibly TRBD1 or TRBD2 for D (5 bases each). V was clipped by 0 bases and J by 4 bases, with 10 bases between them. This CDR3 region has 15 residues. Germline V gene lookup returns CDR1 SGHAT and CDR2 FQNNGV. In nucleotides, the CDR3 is TGTGCCAGCAGCTTAGATTTGGGGGAATACAATGAGCAGTTCTTC. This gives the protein CASSLDLGEYNEQFF. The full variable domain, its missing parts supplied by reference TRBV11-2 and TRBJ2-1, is EAGVAQSPRYKIIEKRQSVAFWCNPISGHATLYWYQQILGQGPKLLIQFQNNGVVDDSQLPKDRFSAERLKGVDSTLKIQPAKLEDSAVYLCASSLDLGEYNEQFFGPGTRLTVL.

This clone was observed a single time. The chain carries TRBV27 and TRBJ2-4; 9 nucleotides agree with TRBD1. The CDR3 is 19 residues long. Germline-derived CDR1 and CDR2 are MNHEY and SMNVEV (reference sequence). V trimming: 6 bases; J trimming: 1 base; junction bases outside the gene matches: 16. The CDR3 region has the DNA TGTGCCAGCAGAAAGCGGGTGGGGACAGGGAATGGGGCCAAAAACATTCAGTACTTC. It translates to CASRKRVGTGNGAKNIQYF.

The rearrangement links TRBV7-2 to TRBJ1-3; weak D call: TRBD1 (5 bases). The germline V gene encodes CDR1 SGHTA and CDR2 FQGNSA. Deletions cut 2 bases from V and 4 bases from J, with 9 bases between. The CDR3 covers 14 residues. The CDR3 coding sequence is TGTGCCAGCAGCTTACTTAAGGGGGGAAACACCATATATTTT. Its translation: CASSLLKGGNTIYF.

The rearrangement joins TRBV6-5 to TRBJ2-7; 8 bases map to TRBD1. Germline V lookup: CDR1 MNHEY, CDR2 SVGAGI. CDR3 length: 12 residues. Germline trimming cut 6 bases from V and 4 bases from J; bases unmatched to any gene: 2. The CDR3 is CASSRTGYEQYF. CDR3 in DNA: TGTGCCAGCAGCAGGACAGGGTACGAGCAGTACTTC.

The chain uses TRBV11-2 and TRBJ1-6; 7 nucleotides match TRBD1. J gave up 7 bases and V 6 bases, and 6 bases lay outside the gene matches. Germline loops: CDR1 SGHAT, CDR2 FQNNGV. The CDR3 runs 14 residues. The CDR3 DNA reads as TGTGCCAGCAGGCCCGGGACAGCAAATTCACCCCTCCACTTT. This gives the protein CASRPGTANSPLHF.

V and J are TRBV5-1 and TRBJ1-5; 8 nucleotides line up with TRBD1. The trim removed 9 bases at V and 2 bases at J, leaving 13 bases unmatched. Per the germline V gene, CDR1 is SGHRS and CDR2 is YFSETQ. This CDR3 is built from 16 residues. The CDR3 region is CAKRPAGGPGNQPQHF. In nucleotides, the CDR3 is TGCGCCAAACGACCCGCAGGGGGCCCTGGCAATCAGCCCCAGCATTTT.